This section outlines one T cell receptor (beta chain) sequence together with its context. Its antigen remains unknown. The data were obtained in a study of vaccination effects on CD4 cells after COVID-19. For the study at large: The ViraFEST assay expanded antigen-specific CD4+ T cells with viral peptide pools before sequencing. After vaccination, a few convalescent patients were sampled at early and late time points. Whole-study findings and limits: Spike-reactive clones found after vaccination in convalescents were mainly new vaccine-induced clones.

The ends were cut back, 8 bases at V and 8 bases at J, with 24 bases in the middle. CDR1 is MNHEY, CDR2 SVGAGI, per germline. This CDR3 has 15 residues. CD4+ T cells were isolated after 10 days of culture. Their SARS-CoV-2 infection, verified by PCR, occurred between March and December 2020. Participants were vaccinated with two doses of either the BNT162b2 or mRNA-1273 vaccine. Days 3 and 7 saw half the medium replaced with IL-2 medium. Only in-frame clones appear in the TCRdb table, and some are missing; sequencing was by immunoSEQ multiplex PCR. This table has some 40,000 clones, around 80% appearing once.

The chain recombines TRBV6-5 with TRBJ1-2; D possibly corresponds to TRBD1 (5 bases). This TCR was sampled from a human donor who had a prior SARS-CoV-2 infection. The material sequenced was CD4+ T cells from PBMCs cultured without peptide, taken after COVID-19 vaccination. DNA of the CDR3: TGTGCCAGCTGTTCCTGGGACCGCCTAAGGGGCGGCTACACCTTC. It translates to CASCSWDRLRGGYTF.